This T cell receptor beta chain was identified during a study of OX40 agonist ivuxolimab in advanced cancers. Study in general: A history of anti-PD-1, anti-PD-L1 or anti-CTLA-4 therapy was acceptable, and 40% had some.

Generated by immunoSEQ multiplex PCR, the TCRdb table keeps only in-frame clones and is missing some. Here the sample spans about 80,000 clones, approximately 95% being singletons. Trimming left V 0 bases short and J 4 bases short, with 13 bases between. CDR3 size: 15 residues. CDR1 is MNHEY, CDR2 SVGAGI, per germline. The origin of this receptor is an adult with an advanced solid tumor such as melanoma, head and neck, liver or kidney cancer. This specimen consisted of CD4+ or CD8+ T cells sorted from blood, obtained in a trial of the OX40 agonist ivuxolimab. The chain joins TRBV6-5 to TRBJ2-7; no firm D call. CDR3 DNA sequence: TGTGCCAGCAGTTACTCTAAATTGCCTGTGTACGAGCAGTACTTC. It yields the protein CASSYSKLPVYEQYF.